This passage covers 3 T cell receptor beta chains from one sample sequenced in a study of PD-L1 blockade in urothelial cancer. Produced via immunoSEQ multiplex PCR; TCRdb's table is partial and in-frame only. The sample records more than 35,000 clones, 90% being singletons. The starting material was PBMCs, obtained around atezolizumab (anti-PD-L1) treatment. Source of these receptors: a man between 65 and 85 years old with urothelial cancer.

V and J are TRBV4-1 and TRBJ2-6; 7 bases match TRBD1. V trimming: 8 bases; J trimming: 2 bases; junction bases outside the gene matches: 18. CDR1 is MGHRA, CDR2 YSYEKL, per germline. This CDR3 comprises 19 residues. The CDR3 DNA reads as TGCGCCAGCTCCTCGGCCCGGGACAGACTACAACCTGGGGCCAACGTCCTGACTTTC. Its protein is CASSSARDRLQPGANVLTF.

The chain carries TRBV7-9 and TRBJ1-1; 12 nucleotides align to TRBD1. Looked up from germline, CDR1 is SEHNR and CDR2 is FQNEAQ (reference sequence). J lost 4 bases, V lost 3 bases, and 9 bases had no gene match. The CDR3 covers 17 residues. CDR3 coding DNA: TGTGCCAGCAGCTTGACCGGGACAGGGGGCTTAGGCACTGAAGCTTTCTTT. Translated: CASSLTGTGGLGTEAFF.

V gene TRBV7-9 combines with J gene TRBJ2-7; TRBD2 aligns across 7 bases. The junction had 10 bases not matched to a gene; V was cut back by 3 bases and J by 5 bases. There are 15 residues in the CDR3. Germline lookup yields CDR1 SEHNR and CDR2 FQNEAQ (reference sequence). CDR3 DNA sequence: TGTGCCAGCAGCTTGGGGGGAGGGATCTACAACGAGCAGTACTTC. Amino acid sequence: CASSLGGGIYNEQYF.